This TCR beta chain was captured in a study of human T cells and chemical hapten exposure. Study-wide points: There was alopecia in the donors, so their immune response may differ from that of healthy people.

Time point here: pre-sensitization, week 0. Treatment here: therapeutic diphenylcyclopropenone sensitization with weekly scalp DPC. Each CDR3 protein gets one entry after TCRdb re-called the RACE reads with MiXCR. Of about 350,000 distinct CDR3 sequences listed, about 5% are singletons. This clonotype was recorded a few times. Antigen: not known. This CDR3 contains 12 residues. V lost 5 bases and J lost 7, with 8 bases in between. The specimen comprised whole blood, sampled in connection with sensitization to the hapten diphenylcyclopropenone (DPC). The clonotype was recovered from a woman aged 18-35 years with alopecia areata. Some clones in this sample may be carry-over from other donors' samples. The rearrangement joins TRBV12-3 or TRBV12-4 to TRBJ1-4; the D is unclear. The CDR3 nucleotides are TGTGCCAGCAGTCTCCGGATTGAAAAACTGTTTTTT. Protein sequence: CASSLRIEKLFF.